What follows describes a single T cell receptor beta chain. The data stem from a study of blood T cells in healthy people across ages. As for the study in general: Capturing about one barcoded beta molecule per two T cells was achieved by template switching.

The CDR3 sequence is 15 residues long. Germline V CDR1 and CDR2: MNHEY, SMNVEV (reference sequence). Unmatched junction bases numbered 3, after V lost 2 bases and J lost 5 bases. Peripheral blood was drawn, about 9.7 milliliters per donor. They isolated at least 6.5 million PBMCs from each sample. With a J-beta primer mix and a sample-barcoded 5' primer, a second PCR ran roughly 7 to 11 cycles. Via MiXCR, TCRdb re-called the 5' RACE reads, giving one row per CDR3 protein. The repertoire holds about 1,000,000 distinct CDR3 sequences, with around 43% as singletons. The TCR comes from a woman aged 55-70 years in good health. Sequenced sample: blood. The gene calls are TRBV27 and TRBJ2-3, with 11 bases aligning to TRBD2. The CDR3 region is CASSLQTSGRDTQYF. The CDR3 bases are TGTGCCAGCAGTTTACAAACTAGCGGGAGAGATACGCAGTATTTT.